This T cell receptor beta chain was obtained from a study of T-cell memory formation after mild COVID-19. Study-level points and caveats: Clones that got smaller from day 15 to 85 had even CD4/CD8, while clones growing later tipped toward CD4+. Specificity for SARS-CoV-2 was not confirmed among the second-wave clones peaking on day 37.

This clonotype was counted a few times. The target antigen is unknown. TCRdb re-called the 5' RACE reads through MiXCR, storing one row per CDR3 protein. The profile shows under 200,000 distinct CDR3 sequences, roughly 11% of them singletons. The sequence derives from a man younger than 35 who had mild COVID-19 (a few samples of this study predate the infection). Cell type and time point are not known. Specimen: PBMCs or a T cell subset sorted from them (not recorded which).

In DNA form, the CDR3 reads TGCGCCAGCAGCCAACCGGACAGGGATGAGCAGTTCTTC. It specifies CASSQPDRDEQFF. The rearrangement links TRBV4-1 to TRBJ2-1; 8 nucleotides line up with TRBD1. Germline V gene lookup returns CDR1 MGHRA and CDR2 YSYEKL. This CDR3 has 13 amino acids. With V trimmed by 2 bases and J by 8 bases, 2 bases remained unmatched.